This TCR beta chain was recovered during a study of blood T cell repertoires in COVID-19. The germline V gene encodes CDR1 SNHLY and CDR2 FYNNEI. This CDR3 has 15 amino acids. Trimming removed 6 bases from V and 4 bases from J; junction bases left unmatched: 8. Per the study methods: Counts of nucleated cells, estimated from reference gene primer amplification, were obtained. The assay was immunoSEQ multiplex PCR, and TCRdb's table has in-frame clones only and misses some. V and J calls plus clone size are reproduced from that table; the DNA served to infer D and trimming. The table lists about 150,000 clones, roughly four fifths of them singletons.

The clonotype originates from a human donor with acute or convalescent COVID-19. The donor label of this sample is uncertain. The rearrangement joins TRBV2 to TRBJ2-1, with 8 bases fitting TRBD2. Sequencing used peripheral blood. The CDR3 bases are TGTGCCAGCAGCCCCTCGGGCGGGAGGTACAATGAGCAGTTCTTC. This gives the protein CASSPSGGRYNEQFF.